These 31 T cell receptor beta chains were all obtained from the same sample, sequenced in a study of blood T cell repertoires in COVID-19. Sequenced by immunoSEQ multiplex PCR; TCRdb stores in-frame clones only, minus some. The sample holds approximately 250,000 clones, over 75% seen once. The sample taken for sequencing was peripheral blood. These receptors originate from a middle-aged man with COVID-19, enrolled during active disease.

This clone has only one observation. The CDR3 sequence is CASSLVYRGGSYEQYF. In nucleotides, the CDR3 is TGTGCCAGCAGCTTAGTGTACAGGGGAGGCTCCTACGAGCAGTACTTC. The V call is TRBV11-1, the J call TRBJ2-7; D is perhaps TRBD1 (7 bases). The CDR3 spans 16 residues. V was pared by 1 base and J by 0 bases, with 13 bases between. Germline-derived CDR1 and CDR2 are SGHAT and FQDESV (reference sequence). The whole variable domain, filled in from reference TRBV11-1 and TRBJ2-7, reads EAEVAQSPRYKITEKSQAVAFWCDPISGHATLYWYRQILGQGPELLVQFQDESVVDDSQLPKDRFSAERLKGVDSTLKIQPAELGDSAMYLCASSLVYRGGSYEQYFGPGTRLTVT.

To note about this clone: Other DNA sequences in the same sample also yield this CDR3. This chain uses TRBV9 with TRBJ1-5; D gene uncertain. Trimming removed 0 bases at V and 1 base at J, with 8 bases between. CDR3 length: 15 residues. Germline assignment: CDR1 SGDLS and CDR2 YYNGEE. Here the CDR3 DNA reads TGTGCCAGCAGCGTAGGCGGGCGGAGCAATCAGCCCCAGCATTTT. Translating gives CASSVGGRSNQPQHF.

The V call is TRBV3-1 (or the pseudogene TRBV3-2), the J call TRBJ1-5; D is possibly TRBD1 (6 bases). Between the trimmed V and J ends, which lost 2 bases and 4 bases, there was a span of 9 bases. The length of the CDR3 is 14 residues. Germline lookup yields CDR1 LGHDT and CDR2 YNNKEL (reference sequence). The CDR3 nucleotides read TGTGCCAGCAGCCAATGGGGGCGGAATCAGCCCCAGCATTTT. It specifies CASSQWGRNQPQHF.

This clone occurred once. The V and J genes are TRBV19 and TRBJ2-4; 8 nucleotides match TRBD1. CDR1 and CDR2 from the germline V gene are LNHDA and SQIVND (reference sequence). This CDR3 is built from 14 residues. Losses at the gene ends were 6 bases for V and 6 bases for J; bases not matched to a gene: 7. The CDR3 bases are TGTGCCAGTAGACCTGGACAGGGAGGAAACATTCAGTACTTC. Translated: CASRPGQGGNIQYF.

This sequence joins TRBV12-3 or TRBV12-4 and TRBJ2-1; D remains ambiguous. V gave up 6 bases and J gave up 7 bases, with 10 bases separating them. The CDR3 length is 12 residues. Here the CDR3 DNA reads TGTGCCAGCAGCAGACTTGCAAATGAGCAGTTCTTC. Protein sequence: CASSRLANEQFF.

This clone has only one observation. The genes are TRBV5-4 and TRBJ1-6; 7 positions agree with TRBD1. V shed 0 bases, J shed 6 bases, and the junction held 6 bases outside the gene matches. The V gene's germline CDR1 is SGHNT and CDR2 YYREEE (reference sequence). There are 16 residues in the CDR3. CDR3 residues: CASSLVGGDSNSPLHF. The CDR3 region has the DNA TGTGCCAGCAGCTTGGTAGGAGGGGACAGTAATTCACCCCTCCACTTT.

The chain is built from TRBV5-1 and TRBJ1-1; D is possibly TRBD1 (5 bases). Germline CDR1 and CDR2: SGHRS and YFSETQ. This CDR3 spans 14 amino acids. Trimming took off 3 bases at V and 8 bases at J, with 17 bases between the two ends. Here the CDR3 DNA reads TGCGCCAGCAGCTCCGCGGGGGAAGGGTGGGAAGCTTTCTTT. Its translation is CASSSAGEGWEAFF.

This clone has just a few counts. The rearrangement uses TRBV7-9 and TRBJ2-2, with 13 bases matching TRBD2. J gave up 7 bases and V 4 bases, and 3 bases lay outside the gene matches. There are 15 residues in the CDR3. CDR1 SEHNR and CDR2 FQNEAQ come from the germline V gene (reference sequence). The CDR3 reads CASSSTSGGYGELFF. CDR3 sequence (DNA): TGTGCCAGCAGCTCGACTAGCGGGGGGTACGGGGAGCTGTTTTTT. The whole variable domain, filled in from reference TRBV7-9 and TRBJ2-2, reads DTGVSQNPRHKITKRGQNVTFRCDPISEHNRLYWYRQTLGQGPEFLTYFQNEAQLEKSRLLSDRFSAERPKGSFSTLEIQRTEQGDSAMYLCASSSTSGGYGELFFGEGSRLTVL.

In its sample, this clone was seen once. The V call is TRBV28, the J call TRBJ2-7; the match to TRBD1 covers 12 bases. The CDR3 is made up of 15 amino acids. The germline gives CDR1 MDHEN, CDR2 SYDVKM. With V trimmed by 5 bases and J by 3 bases, 5 bases remained unmatched. CDR3 sequence: CASSPGQGANYEQYF. Here the CDR3 DNA reads TGTGCCAGCAGTCCGGGACAGGGGGCGAACTACGAGCAGTACTTC.

The gene calls are TRBV6-5 and TRBJ1-2; maybe TRBD1 (5 bases). The CDR3 length is 13 residues. Germline V gene lookup returns CDR1 MNHEY and CDR2 SVGAGI. V was shortened by 11 bases and J by 4 bases, with 17 bases between the two germline ends. The CDR3 DNA reads as TGTGCCGCAGAGCTCAGGGCTGCCTATGGCTACACCTTC. It is translated as CAAELRAAYGYTF.

V is TRBV3-1 (or the pseudogene TRBV3-2) and J is TRBJ1-1; weak D call: TRBD1 (6 bases). This CDR3 is 16 amino acids long. V lost 3 bases and J 6 bases, leaving 20 bases between the germline ends. The V gene's germline CDR1 is LGHDT and CDR2 YNNKEL (reference sequence). DNA for the CDR3: TGTGCCAGCAGCCACAACAGGGTTCCCCGTGGTTCTGAAGCTTTCTTT. Protein: CASSHNRVPRGSEAFF.

Regarding this clone: This may be a read error, as it is one base from a much larger clone. In the same sample, other DNA sequences code for this CDR3. The rearrangement uses TRBV6-5 and TRBJ1-1; D uncertain. The germline CDR1 and CDR2 sequences are MNHEY and SVGAGI. This CDR3 spans 13 amino acids. The CDR3 bases are TGTGCCAGCAGTTACTTCGGTGACACTGAGGCTTTCTTT. Translated: CASSYFGDTEAFF.

The V and J genes are TRBV10-3 and TRBJ2-2; 7 nucleotides align to TRBD1. The germline CDR1 and CDR2 sequences are ENHRY and SYGVKD. The CDR3 runs to 16 residues. With 5 bases clipped from V and 1 base from J, the junction kept 7 bases outside the gene matches. The CDR3 DNA follows: TGTGCCATCAGTACGTCGACAGGGAAGAACACCGGGGAGCTGTTTTTT. Its protein is CAISTSTGKNTGELFF.

This chain's CDR3 is CASRMHPDEQYF. Here the CDR3 DNA reads TGCGCCAGCAGAATGCATCCGGACGAGCAGTACTTC. The chain employs TRBV5-1 and TRBJ2-7; D gene ambiguous. Germline CDR1 SGHRS, CDR2 YFSETQ. The CDR3 extends over 12 amino acids. Deletions cut 5 bases from V and 5 bases from J, with 11 bases between.

This clone was seen a few times. This sequence joins TRBV10-1 and TRBJ2-7, with TRBD1 as a possible D gene (6 bases). The CDR3 runs to 14 residues. Trimming pared 4 bases from V and 5 bases from J, leaving 15 bases between. Germline CDR1 WNHNN, CDR2 SYGVQD (reference sequence). CDR3: CASSGSGTPNEQYF. DNA of the CDR3: TGCGCCAGCAGTGGGTCCGGGACACCGAACGAGCAGTACTTC.

The V gene is TRBV28, the J gene TRBJ2-1; maybe TRBD2 (7 bases). Germline V gene sequence: CDR1 MDHEN, CDR2 SYDVKM. V was pared by 6 bases and J by 6 bases, with 18 bases between. The CDR3 has 15 amino acids. Written as DNA, the CDR3 is TGTGCCAGCAGCTACGGGGGGACATCCGTCAATGAGCAGTTCTTC. It encodes CASSYGGTSVNEQFF.

The chain recombines TRBV4-1 with TRBJ1-5; TRBD1 is a possible D gene (5 bases). The CDR3 extends over 17 amino acids. V lost 0 bases, J lost 7 bases, and 19 bases lay in between. CDR1 and CDR2 from the germline V gene are MGHRA and YSYEKL. The CDR3 is CASSQDLPQGKGQPQHF. Written as DNA, the CDR3 is TGCGCCAGCAGCCAAGACCTTCCCCAGGGAAAGGGACAGCCCCAGCATTTT.

This sequence joins TRBV24-1 and TRBJ2-2; maybe TRBD1 (6 bases). The germline gives CDR1 KGHDR, CDR2 SFDVKD. This CDR3 has 14 residues. Trimming removed 7 bases at V and 6 bases at J, with 14 bases between. The CDR3 loop is CATSDRTFAGELFF. CDR3 DNA sequence: TGTGCCACCAGCGACAGGACCTTCGCCGGGGAGCTGTTTTTT.

CDR3 bases: TGTGCCAGCAGCCAAAACCGGGACAGACTGACAGATACGCAGTATTTT. It translates to CASSQNRDRLTDTQYF. J is TRBJ2-3 and V is TRBV4-2; the match to TRBD1 covers 7 bases. CDR1 and CDR2 from the germline V gene are LGHNA and YNFKEQ. The V gene end was trimmed by 2 bases and the J gene end by 3 bases; junction bases not matched to a gene: 8. The CDR3 length is 16 residues.

The chain is built from TRBV14 and TRBJ1-3; 7 positions match TRBD1. The germline V gene has CDR1 SGHDN and CDR2 FVKESK. This CDR3 is built from 17 residues. V dropped 4 bases and J dropped 0; count of bases not matched to a gene: 9. CDR3 residues: CASSRIGQVASGNTIYF. The CDR3 DNA reads as TGTGCCAGCAGCCGGATAGGACAGGTGGCCTCTGGAAACACCATATATTTT.

This clone was seen a single time. The CDR3 loop reads CASRAGQSYEQYF. DNA for the CDR3: TGTGCCAGCAGAGCAGGACAGTCCTACGAGCAGTACTTC. This chain links TRBV6-5 with TRBJ2-7; possible D gene TRBD1, 6 bases. Germline V gene data show CDR1 as MNHEY and CDR2 as SVGAGI. Trimming shortened V by 6 bases and J by 1 base, and 10 bases separated the two germline ends. This CDR3 has 13 residues.

V and J are TRBV19 and TRBJ1-1, with D unresolved. This CDR3 contains 13 residues. Germline CDR1 reads LNHDA; CDR2 reads SQIVND (reference sequence). Deletions cut 5 bases from V and 4 bases from J, with 11 bases between. In DNA, the CDR3 is TGTGCCAGTAGTCTCAGTCCTTCCACTGAAGCTTTCTTT. Protein product: CASSLSPSTEAFF. The full variable domain, in which reference TRBV19 and TRBJ1-1 provide the parts outside the CDR3, is DGGITQSPKYLFRKEGQNVTLSCEQNLNHDAMYWYRQDPGQGLRLIYYSQIVNDFQKGDIAEGYSVSREKKESFPLTVTSAQKNPTAFYLCASSLSPSTEAFFGQGTRLTVV.

On this clone itself: At one boundary the junction diverges from the germline segment, which might be a read error. The J gene is TRBJ1-1, the V gene TRBV6-1; the D gene is possibly TRBD1 (5 bases). Germline loops: CDR1 MNHNS, CDR2 SASEGT. The CDR3 runs 12 residues. The CDR3 reads CASREGEAEAFF. CDR3 nucleotides: TGTGCCAGCAGGGAAGGGGAGGCTGAAGCTTTCTTT.

J is TRBJ2-1 and V is TRBV15; D possibly corresponds to TRBD1 (6 bases). Trimming shortened V by 3 bases and J by 3 bases, and 15 bases separated the two germline ends. Per germline, CDR1 LNHNV and CDR2 YYDKDF (reference sequence). The CDR3 is 16 residues long. CDR3 amino acids: CATSSLPRDNYNEQFF. DNA for the CDR3: TGTGCCACCAGCAGTTTGCCCCGGGACAACTACAATGAGCAGTTCTTC.

V gene TRBV6-5 combines with J gene TRBJ2-4; D perhaps matches TRBD2 (5 bases). CDR1 and CDR2 from the germline V gene are MNHEY and SVGAGI. The CDR3 sequence is 14 residues long. The germline V and J ends were trimmed by 6 bases and 10 bases, with 19 bases remaining between them. In DNA form, the CDR3 reads TGTGCCAGCAGAGGACCCGACGGACCGGGAATTCAGTACTTC. This translates into CASRGPDGPGIQYF.

J is TRBJ2-5 and V is TRBV4-2, with 7 bases aligning to TRBD2. The V and J ends lost 0 bases and 5 bases, in that order; junction bases with no gene match: 6. The CDR3 runs 15 residues. CDR1 and CDR2 (germline): LGHNA, YNFKEQ. The CDR3 here is CASSQEAGEGETQYF. CDR3 nucleotide sequence: TGTGCCAGCAGCCAAGAAGCCGGGGAGGGGGAGACCCAGTACTTC.

The chain links TRBV28 to TRBJ1-3; tentatively, D is TRBD1 (6 bases). Germline V gives CDR1 MDHEN, CDR2 SYDVKM. The CDR3 loop spans 14 amino acids. V lost 4 bases and J lost 2, with 9 bases in between. The CDR3 loop reads CASSSTGTGNTIYF. In DNA form, the CDR3 reads TGTGCCAGCAGTTCCACAGGGACTGGAAACACCATATATTTT.

This clone appeared a few times. The rearrangement uses TRBV30 and TRBJ2-6; no clear D gene. The CDR3 is made up of 14 amino acids. Looked up from germline, CDR1 is GTSNPN and CDR2 is SVGIG (reference sequence). Trimming took off 7 bases at V and 4 bases at J, with 14 bases between the two ends. The CDR3 loop is CALKAVSGANVLTF. The CDR3 region has the DNA TGTGCCTTAAAAGCCGTCTCCGGGGCCAACGTCCTGACTTTC.

V and J are TRBV7-8 and TRBJ2-7; 8 bases are shared with TRBD1. Per germline, CDR1 SGHVS and CDR2 FQNEAQ. Trimming took 3 bases from V and 5 from J; bases not matched to a gene: 3. The CDR3 covers 13 residues. The CDR3 loop reads CASSFSGGHEQYF. DNA of the CDR3: TGTGCCAGCAGCTTCTCAGGGGGCCACGAGCAGTACTTC.

The chain employs TRBV5-8 and TRBJ2-5; maybe TRBD1 (5 bases). Trimming took off 7 bases at V and 2 bases at J, with 15 bases between the two ends. The length of the CDR3 is 14 residues. Germline values: CDR1 SGHTS, CDR2 YDEGEE. The CDR3 DNA is TGTGCCAGCCCTAACAGGAAGATACAAGAGACCCAGTACTTC. Translating gives CASPNRKIQETQYF.

J is TRBJ1-2 and V is TRBV7-8; D may be TRBD1 (5 bases). The CDR3 is 16 residues long. Germline V gene lookup returns CDR1 SGHVS and CDR2 FQNEAQ. With 6 bases removed from V and 5 bases from J, the gap between germline ends came to 22 bases. The CDR3 DNA is TGTGCCAGCAGTCCGGGCCCCGACAGCGTTTCGTATGGCTACACCTTC. Residues: CASSPGPDSVSYGYTF.